This T cell receptor beta chain was observed in a study of blood T cells in healthy people across ages (dated by TCRdb to 2014 to 2015). With respect to the entire study: In model experiments, roughly one uniquely barcoded TCR beta cDNA molecule per two T cells was captured by template switching. Four age groups were formed from the donors: young (average approximately 15 years), middle-aged (roughly 38), aged (roughly 56) and long-lived (around 82). To avoid experimental bias, donors of different ages were spread randomly across the sequencing lanes. Age-related changes in TCR beta repertoire diversity were measured in the study by deep sequencing normalized with unique cDNA molecular identifiers. Two additional independent replicas of 1 million unique cDNA reads from the same blood draw were analyzed for two donors (one aged 18 to 29 and one aged 80 or older). Study-wide conclusions, independent of this receptor: A strong correlation was found between observed TCR beta diversity and the percentage of naive T cells measured by flow cytometry. Donor CMV infection status was unknown, potentially confounding age-related changes in expanded clonotypes. Compared with the aged group, more naive CD4+ T cells, fewer expanded clones and increased TCR diversity were shown by the long-lived group, suggesting age selection. Because profiling used bulk unsorted PBMCs, naive and antigen-experienced compartments could not be compared conclusively. Estimates of total diversity based on one million sequenced T cells were regarded as lower bounds and as underestimates. Observed TCR beta diversity per million T cells fell roughly linearly with age, and a significant reduction was already apparent by age around 40.

Sequences SEHNR (CDR1) and FQNEAQ (CDR2) are obtained from the germline V gene (reference sequence). The CDR3 goes from the cysteine to the phenylalanine over 10 residues. Solely the CDR3 DNA is kept, with 30 bases framed from the first base. Library preparation used 5' RACE. The sequencing machine was an Illumina HiSeq 2500. A second PCR of roughly 6 to 11 cycles was run with a J-beta primer mix and a sample-barcoded 5' primer. A template-switch 5' adaptor carrying 12 random nucleotides introduced a unique molecular identifier onto each TCR beta cDNA molecule. At least 2.5 million CDR3-containing paired-end reads were obtained from each sample. First-strand cDNA was synthesized from all RNA with the Mint cDNA synthesis kit, primed by a TRBC-specific oligonucleotide. After uracil-DNA glycosylase treatment, a first 18-cycle PCR used universal primers M1SS and BC2_uni_R on all cDNA. From the authors' description of their analysis: Each sample was normalized by randomly selecting 1 million high-quality reads, each carrying a distinct molecular identifier. Reads with shared molecular identifiers were discarded instead of being binned into consensus sequences. MiTCR, run with a Q25 quality threshold and the strictest error-elimination algorithm, handled CDR3 identification, clonotype clustering and error correction. Lower-bound total TCR beta diversity was estimated with a nonparametric unseen species model using Euler transformation. The public sequencing data were trimmed at Q25 with fastp and processed into clonotypes with MiXCR by TCRdb, which kept only in-frame beta chains. Merged by CDR3 protein, the rows form single entries marked with the most common genes and DNA. V and J calls and clone size were set by TCRdb, not the authors. The sample table shows under 2,000,000 distinct CDR3 sequences, and about 50% are seen once. Approximately 2.1% of the sample is in the top ten clones.

With regard to this clonotype: The specificity of this receptor is unknown. Per-base qualities were not stored, and no clone one base away is much larger.

Systemically healthy Caucasian individuals from Russia, 35 to 50 in total and aged roughly 6 to 90 years, were included as donors. Each donor gave about 10 milliliters of peripheral blood, drawn into EDTA-treated Vacutainer tubes. Ficoll-Paque density-gradient centrifugation was used to isolate PBMCs, with at least 6.5 million obtained per sample. Total RNA was extracted from PBMCs with Trizol reagent, with at least 5.5 micrograms obtained per sample. For every donor, flow cytometry on a PBMC aliquot measured the percentage of naive CD45RAhigh/CD27high T cells. The clonotype comes from a woman aged 40 to 50 in good health. The chain is assembled from TRBV7-9 and TRBJ2-4, with the D gene not clear enough to name. Near its end, the DNA agrees better with TRBJ2-5, so the J call may be wrong. The sample comprised blood. The DNA is TGTGCCATCGAAGGAAGGACCCAGTACTTC. It encodes CAIEGRTQYF.